This T cell receptor (beta chain) was captured in a study of T cells in Graves' hyperthyroidism and ophthalmopathy. In its sample, this clonotype was seen a few times. Its specificity is not known. V shed 4 bases and J shed 4 bases, with 16 bases lying between them. CDR3 size: 16 residues. Germline V CDR1 and CDR2: MNHEY, SVGEGT. TCR beta CDR3 region amplification was performed from RNA transcripts. The primer set for the first-round RT-PCR of the TCR CDR3 was HTBI. TCRdb reprocessed the multiplex PCR reads via MiXCR and lists one record per CDR3 protein. The sample consists of 300,000 to 450,000 distinct CDR3 sequences, roughly 20% of them appearing once. Study outcomes and limitations: Separating ophthalmopathy from stable hyperthyroidism was achieved by a 13 V-J model.

The V gene is TRBV6-2 or TRBV6-3, the J gene TRBJ2-2; possibly TRBD2 for D (5 bases). The source of this sequence is a woman in her forties with Graves' ophthalmopathy. Input material: blood. The chain's CDR3 is CASSFASGLPTGELFF. In DNA form, the CDR3 reads TGTGCCAGCAGTTTTGCCTCTGGACTTCCCACCGGGGAGCTGTTTTTT.